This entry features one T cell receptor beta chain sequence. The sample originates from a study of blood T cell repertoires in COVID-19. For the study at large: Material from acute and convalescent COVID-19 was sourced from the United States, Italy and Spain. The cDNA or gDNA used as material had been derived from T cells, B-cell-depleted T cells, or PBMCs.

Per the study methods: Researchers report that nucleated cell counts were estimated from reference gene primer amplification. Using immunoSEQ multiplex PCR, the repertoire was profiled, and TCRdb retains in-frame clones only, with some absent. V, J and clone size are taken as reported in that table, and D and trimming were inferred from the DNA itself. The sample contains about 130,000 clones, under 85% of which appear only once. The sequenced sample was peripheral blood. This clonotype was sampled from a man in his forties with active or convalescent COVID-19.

The CDR3 loop is CATEYRNTEAFF. The CDR3 DNA reads as TGTGCCACTGAGTACAGGAACACTGAAGCTTTCTTT. This chain links TRBV24-1 with TRBJ1-1; no firm D call. Germline V lookup: CDR1 KGHDR, CDR2 SFDVKD. The V and J ends lost 10 bases and 1 base respectively, with 9 bases between them. The CDR3 covers 12 residues.